This record concerns one TCR beta chain sequence. What this receptor recognizes is not known. No much larger clonotype is one base removed from it; base qualities were not supplied. To sequence the TCRbeta CDR3 region, genomic DNA was isolated from the sorted cells. TCRbeta CDR3 regions were sequenced using the immunoSEQ Assay. This immuneACCESS table, as held by TCRdb, lists in-frame sequences with V and J called but not all clones. Of the missing ones, under half trace to an unresolved V gene in checked studies; the others have no known cause. The table for this sample lists 85,000 to 100,000 clones; about 92% of them were counted only once. Together, the top ten hold about 0.27% of the sample. The sample comes from a study of OX40 agonist ivuxolimab in advanced cancers. General notes on the study: The costimulatory receptor OX40 (CD134) was targeted by ivuxolimab, a fully human IgG2 agonistic monoclonal antibody. Intravenous ivuxolimab was administered to patients every 2 weeks at six dose levels: 0.01, 0.1, 0.3, 1.5, 3 and 10 mg/kg. Of the roughly 54 patients in dose escalation, about 20 had hepatocellular carcinoma, around 15 had melanoma, 9 had renal cell carcinoma and 9 had head and neck cancer. A male proportion of nearly 85% and a mean age of around 60 years, ranging from about 23 to 90, were recorded for the dose-escalation cohort. Prior anti-PD-1, anti-PD-L1 or anti-CTLA-4 therapy was permitted, and approximately 40% of dose-escalation patients had received checkpoint inhibitors. Partial responses occurred in three dose-escalation patients, of whom one had hepatocellular carcinoma and two had cutaneous melanoma. The purpose of peripheral TCRbeta sequencing was to test whether ivuxolimab changed TCR sequence diversity and led to clonal T-cell expansion. The paper covers the monotherapy dose-escalation part of the phase I ivuxolimab trial, which included N ≈ 57 patients.

The CDR3 starts with the cysteine, ends with the phenylalanine, and has 18 residues. Only CDR3 DNA remains: 54 bases, in frame from the first base. The germline V gene provides CDR1 LGHNA and CDR2 YSLEER. Trimming costs V 2 bases and J 1 base, and their ends lie 15 bases apart. The paper as a whole reports these results and caveats: Antigen specificity was not determined for the clonally expanded peripheral T cells. Low levels of normalized T-cell clonal expansion were also shown by some nonresponding patients. Clonal expansion of both CD4+ and CD8+ blood T cells was observed from baseline to week 6 at doses 0.1 to 3.0 mg/kg. After ivuxolimab, CD8+ T cells had more expanded clones than CD4+ T cells on average. In the 0.1-3.0 mg/kg groups, partial responders were among the patients with the lowest normalized peripheral clonal expansion, particularly in CD8+ T cells.

The trial excluded patients who had a history of autoimmune disease or were on systemic immunosuppression. In every dose cohort, peripheral blood was drawn for TCR sequencing at baseline, cycle 4 day 1, and cycle 7 day 1. Samples were obtained from an open-label, multicenter, first-in-human phase I dose-escalation trial of ivuxolimab. Adults with locally advanced or metastatic melanoma, renal cell carcinoma, hepatocellular carcinoma or head and neck squamous cell carcinoma were enrolled in the trial. Before TCR sequencing, CD4+ T cells and CD8+ T cells were sorted from peripheral blood as separate populations.

This TCR was sampled from an adult with an advanced solid tumor such as melanoma, head and neck, liver or kidney cancer. The specimen was CD4+ or CD8+ T cells sorted from blood, collected in a trial of the OX40 agonist ivuxolimab. The chain couples TRBV4-3 to TRBJ2-6; the D gene cannot be resolved reliably. The CDR3 region has the sequence CASSQYGMSNSGANVLTF. The nucleotide sequence is TGCGCCAGCAGCCAATATGGTATGTCTAATTCTGGGGCCAACGTCCTGACTTTC.